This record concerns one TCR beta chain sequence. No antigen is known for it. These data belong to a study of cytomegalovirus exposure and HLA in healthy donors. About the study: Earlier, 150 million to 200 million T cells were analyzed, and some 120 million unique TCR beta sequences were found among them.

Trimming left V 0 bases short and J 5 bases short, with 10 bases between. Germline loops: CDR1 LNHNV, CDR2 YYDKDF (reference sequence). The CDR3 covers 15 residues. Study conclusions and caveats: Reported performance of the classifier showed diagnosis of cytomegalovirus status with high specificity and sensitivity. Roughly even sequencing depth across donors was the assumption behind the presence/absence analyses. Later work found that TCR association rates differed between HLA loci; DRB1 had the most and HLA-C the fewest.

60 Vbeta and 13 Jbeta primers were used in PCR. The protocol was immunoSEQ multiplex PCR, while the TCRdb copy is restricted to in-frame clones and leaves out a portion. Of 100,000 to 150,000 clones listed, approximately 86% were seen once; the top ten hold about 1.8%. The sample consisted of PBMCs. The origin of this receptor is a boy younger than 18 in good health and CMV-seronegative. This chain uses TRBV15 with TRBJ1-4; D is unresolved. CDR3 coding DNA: TGTGCCACCAGCAGAGAAACGGGATTCAATGAAAAACTGTTTTTT. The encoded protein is CATSRETGFNEKLFF.